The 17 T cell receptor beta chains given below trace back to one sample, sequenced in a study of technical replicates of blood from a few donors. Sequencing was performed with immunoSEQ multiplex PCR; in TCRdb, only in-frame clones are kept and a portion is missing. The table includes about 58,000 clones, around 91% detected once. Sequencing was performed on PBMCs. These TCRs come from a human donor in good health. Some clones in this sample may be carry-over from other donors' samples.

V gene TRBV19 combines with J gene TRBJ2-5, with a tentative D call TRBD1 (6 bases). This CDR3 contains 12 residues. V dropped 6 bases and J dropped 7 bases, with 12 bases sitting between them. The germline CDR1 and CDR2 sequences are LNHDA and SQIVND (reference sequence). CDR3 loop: CASRATGATQYF. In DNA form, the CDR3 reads TGTGCCAGTAGGGCGACAGGTGCGACCCAGTACTTC.

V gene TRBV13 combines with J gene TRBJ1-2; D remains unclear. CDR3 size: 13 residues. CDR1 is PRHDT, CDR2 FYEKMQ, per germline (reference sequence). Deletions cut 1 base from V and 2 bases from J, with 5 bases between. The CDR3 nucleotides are TGTGCCAGCAGCTTAGCCAGGAACTATGGCTACACCTTC. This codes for CASSLARNYGYTF.

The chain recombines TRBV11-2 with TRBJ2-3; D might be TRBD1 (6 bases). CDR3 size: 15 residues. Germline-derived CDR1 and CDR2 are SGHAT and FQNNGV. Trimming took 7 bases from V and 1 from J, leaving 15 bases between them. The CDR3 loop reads CASTLRGLRTDTQYF. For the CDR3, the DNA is TGTGCCAGCACCCTGAGGGGGTTACGCACAGATACGCAGTATTTT.

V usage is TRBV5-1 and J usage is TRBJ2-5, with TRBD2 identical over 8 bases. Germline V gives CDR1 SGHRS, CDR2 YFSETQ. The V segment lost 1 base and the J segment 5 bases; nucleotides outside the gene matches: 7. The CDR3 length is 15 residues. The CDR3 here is CASSLTGLAGETQYF. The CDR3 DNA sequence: TGCGCCAGCAGCTTGACTGGACTAGCAGGGGAGACCCAGTACTTC.

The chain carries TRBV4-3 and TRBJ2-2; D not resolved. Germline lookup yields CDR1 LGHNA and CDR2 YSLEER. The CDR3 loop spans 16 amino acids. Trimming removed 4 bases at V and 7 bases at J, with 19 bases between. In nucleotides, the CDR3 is TGCGCCAGCAGCCCGTACATGCCGGTTGAGGACGGGGAGCTGTTTTTT. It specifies CASSPYMPVEDGELFF.

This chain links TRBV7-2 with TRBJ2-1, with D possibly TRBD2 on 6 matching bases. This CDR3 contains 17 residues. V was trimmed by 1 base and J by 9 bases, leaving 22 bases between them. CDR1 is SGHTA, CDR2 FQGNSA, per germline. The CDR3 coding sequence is TGTGCCAGCAGCTTAGGAGGGACTTCGACGACACGGGGTGAGCAGTTCTTC. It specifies CASSLGGTSTTRGEQFF.

CDR3 sequence reads: CSVEKGRGSANEQFF. The CDR3 DNA follows: TGCAGCGTTGAGAAGGGCCGGGGTAGCGCCAATGAGCAGTTCTTC. The chain links TRBV29-1 to TRBJ2-1; D perhaps matches TRBD2 (5 bases). Trimming took off 3 bases at V and 6 bases at J, with 18 bases between the two ends. This CDR3 has 15 amino acids. Germline lookup yields CDR1 SQVTM and CDR2 ANQGSEA.

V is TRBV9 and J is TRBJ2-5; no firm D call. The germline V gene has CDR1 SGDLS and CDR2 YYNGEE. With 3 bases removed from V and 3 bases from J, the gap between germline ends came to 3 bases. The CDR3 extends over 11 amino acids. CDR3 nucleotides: TGTGCCAGCAGCGCTGAAGAGACCCAGTACTTC. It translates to CASSAEETQYF. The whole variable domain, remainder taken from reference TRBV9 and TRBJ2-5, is DSGVTQTPKHLITATGQRVTLRCSPRSGDLSVYWYQQSLDQGLQFLIQYYNGEERAKGNILERFSAQQFPDLHSELNLSSLELGDSALYFCASSAEETQYFGPGTRLLVL.

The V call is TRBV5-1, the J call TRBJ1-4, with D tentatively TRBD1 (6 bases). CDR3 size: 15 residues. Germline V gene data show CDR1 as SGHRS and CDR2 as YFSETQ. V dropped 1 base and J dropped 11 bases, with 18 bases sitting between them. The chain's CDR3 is CASSLIGQGPEKLFF. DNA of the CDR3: TGCGCCAGCAGCTTGATCGGGCAGGGGCCCGAGAAACTGTTTTTT.

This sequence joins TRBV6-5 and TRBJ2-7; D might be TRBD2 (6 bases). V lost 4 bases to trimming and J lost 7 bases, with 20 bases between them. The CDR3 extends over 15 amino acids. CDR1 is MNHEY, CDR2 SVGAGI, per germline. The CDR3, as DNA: TGTGCCAGCAGTTCCTTGGGTAGCGGAGGGGTAGAGCAGTACTTC. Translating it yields CASSSLGSGGVEQYF.

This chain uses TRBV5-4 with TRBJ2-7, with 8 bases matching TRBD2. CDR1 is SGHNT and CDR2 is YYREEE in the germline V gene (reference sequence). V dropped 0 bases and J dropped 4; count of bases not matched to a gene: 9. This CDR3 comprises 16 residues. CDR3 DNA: TGTGCCAGCAGCTTGGTAGCGGCTAGCGGGCGTTACGAGCAGTACTTC. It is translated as CASSLVAASGRYEQYF.

CDR3 DNA sequence: TGTGCCAGTAGGCCGGCGGGACAGATCACCGGGGAGCTGTTTTTT. This encodes CASRPAGQITGELFF. The chain has TRBV19 and TRBJ2-2, with D possibly matching TRBD1 (7 bases). V lost 6 bases and J 4 bases, leaving 15 bases between the germline ends. Germline CDR1 reads LNHDA; CDR2 reads SQIVND (reference sequence). This CDR3 has 15 amino acids. Full variable domain (missing parts from reference TRBV19 and TRBJ2-2): DGGITQSPKYLFRKEGQNVTLSCEQNLNHDAMYWYRQDPGQGLRLIYYSQIVNDFQKGDIAEGYSVSREKKESFPLTVTSAQKNPTAFYLCASRPAGQITGELFFGEGSRLTVL.

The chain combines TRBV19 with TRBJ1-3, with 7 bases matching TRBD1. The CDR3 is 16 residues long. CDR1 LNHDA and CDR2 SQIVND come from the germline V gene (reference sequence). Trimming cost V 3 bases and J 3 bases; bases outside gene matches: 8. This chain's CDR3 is CASSINRGIFGNTIYF. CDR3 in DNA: TGTGCCAGTAGTATCAACAGGGGAATATTTGGAAACACCATATATTTT.

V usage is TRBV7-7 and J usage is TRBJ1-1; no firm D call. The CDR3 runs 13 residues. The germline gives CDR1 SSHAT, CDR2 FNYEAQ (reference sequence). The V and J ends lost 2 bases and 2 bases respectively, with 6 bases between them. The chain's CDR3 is CASSLTRNTEAFF. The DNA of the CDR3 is TGTGCCAGCAGCTTAACGAGAAACACTGAAGCTTTCTTT.

Here the CDR3 DNA reads TGTGCCAGCAGTGACCTCCAACAGGGACCCGGGGAGCTGTTTTTT. Amino acids: CASSDLQQGPGELFF. The V gene is TRBV25-1, the J gene TRBJ2-2; tentatively, D is TRBD1 (6 bases). V was shortened by 3 bases and J by 6 bases, with 14 bases between the two germline ends. Germline V gives CDR1 MGHDK, CDR2 SYGVNS. CDR3 size: 15 residues.

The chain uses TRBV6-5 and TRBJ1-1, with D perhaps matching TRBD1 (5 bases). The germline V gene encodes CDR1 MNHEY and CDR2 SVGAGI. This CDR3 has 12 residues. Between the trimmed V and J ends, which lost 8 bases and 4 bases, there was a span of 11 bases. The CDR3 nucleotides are TGTGCCAGCCGACACGGGGGCACTGAAGCTTTCTTT. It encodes CASRHGGTEAFF.

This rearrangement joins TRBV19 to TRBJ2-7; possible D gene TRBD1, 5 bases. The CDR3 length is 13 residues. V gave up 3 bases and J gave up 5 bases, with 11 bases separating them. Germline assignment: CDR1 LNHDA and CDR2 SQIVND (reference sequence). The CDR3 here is CASSIHSGNEQYF. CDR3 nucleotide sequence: TGTGCCAGTAGTATCCATTCAGGGAACGAGCAGTACTTC.